These T cell receptor beta chains were read from a single sample in a study of vaccination and CD4 T cells after COVID-19. What these receptors recognize is not known. Via MiXCR, TCRdb re-called the PCR reads, giving one row per CDR3 protein. The table records around 13,000 distinct CDR3 sequences, around 20% of them present only once. Sequenced input: cultured CD4+ T cells from blood. The source is a human donor with COVID-19. CDR3s include the opening cysteine and the closing phenylalanine or tryptophan. The D gene is left open where the match is weak. Clone size is stated in some rows and not others, as once, few, many or a class when expanded.

>.|TRBJ2-5|TRBV12-3/TRBV12-4|.
CASRRTGGQETQYF
TGTGCCAGCCGTCGGACCGGGGGACAAGAGACCCAGTACTTC
>few|TRBJ1-5|TRBV2|TRBD1
CASRTGVYSNQPQHF
TGTGCCAGCAGGACAGGGGTTTATAGCAATCAGCCCCAGCATTTT
>.|TRBJ2-7|TRBV12-3/TRBV12-4|.
CASSSGGSSYEQYF
TGTGCCAGCAGTTCCGGGGGAAGCTCCTACGAGCAGTACTTC
>.|TRBJ2-6|TRBV6-5|.
CASSYSFSAGANVLTF
TGTGCCAGCAGTTACTCTTTCTCGGCTGGGGCCAACGTCCTGACTTTC
>few|TRBJ2-7|TRBV7-2|TRBD2
CASSSSGGFEQYF
TGTGCCAGCAGCTCTAGCGGGGGTTTCGAGCAGTACTTC
>medium-sized|TRBJ2-3|TRBV20-1|.
CSADRAGKADTQYF
TGCAGTGCTGATCGGGCGGGGAAGGCAGATACGCAGTATTTT
>.|TRBJ1-3|TRBV7-8|.
CASSSSGAGNTIYF
TGTGCCAGCAGCTCGTCAGGGGCTGGAAACACCATATATTTT
>few|TRBJ1-2|TRBV6-4|.
CASSDGRKGPNYGYTF
TGTGCCAGCAGTGACGGGCGGAAGGGACCCAACTATGGCTACACCTTC
>few|TRBJ2-5|TRBV7-2|.
CASSPAGETQYF
TGTGCCAGCAGCCCGGCAGGAGAGACCCAGTACTTC
>.|TRBJ1-1|TRBV5-1|.
CASSYRSNTEAFF
TGCGCCAGCAGCTACCGCTCGAACACTGAAGCTTTCTTT
>medium-sized|TRBJ1-6|TRBV30|.
CAWSTDRNSPLHF
TGTGCCTGGAGTACCGATAGAAATTCACCCCTCCACTTT
>.|TRBJ2-5|TRBV10-3|TRBD1
CAISVSGTGLETQHF
TGTGCCATCAGTGTCTCCGGGACAGGGCTTGAGACCCAGCACTTC
>.|TRBJ2-7|TRBV7-2|.
CASSLGRSEQYF
TGTGCCAGCAGCTTAGGACGTTCCGAGCAGTACTTC
>few|TRBJ2-2|TRBV5-1|.
CASSLEGPNTGELFF
TGCGCCAGCAGCTTGGAGGGACCGAACACCGGGGAGCTGTTTTTT
>once|TRBJ2-7|TRBV6-5|.
CASSYSGSWSYEQYF
TGTGCCAGCAGTTACTCTGGCAGTTGGTCCTACGAGCAGTACTTC
>few|TRBJ1-6|TRBV7-9|.
CASSSSGGGSYNSPLHF
TGTGCCAGCAGCTCCTCGGGGGGGGGTTCCTATAATTCACCCCTCCACTTT
>few|TRBJ1-2|TRBV5-4|.
CASSDQRGLAAQHTF
TGTGCCAGCAGCGATCAACGGGGATTGGCAGCCCAACACACCTTC
>few|TRBJ1-3|TRBV20-1|.
CSASNRPGISGNTIYF
TGCAGTGCCTCGAACCGCCCCGGGATCTCTGGAAACACCATATATTTT
>.|TRBJ2-1|TRBV7-8|.
CASSLSAWDEQFF
TGTGCCAGCAGCTTATCGGCATGGGATGAGCAGTTCTTC
>few|TRBJ1-5|TRBV12-3/TRBV12-4|TRBD1
CASSFVQGGNQPQHF
TGTGCCAGCAGTTTCGTACAGGGGGGAAATCAGCCCCAGCATTTT
>.|TRBJ2-1|TRBV6-2/TRBV6-3|.
CASSRDKYNEQFF
TGTGCCAGCAGTCGGGACAAGTACAATGAGCAGTTCTTC
>medium-sized|TRBJ2-7|TRBV15|TRBD1
CATSRGRTGYEQYF
TGTGCCACCAGCAGAGGGCGGACAGGCTACGAGCAGTACTTC
>medium-sized|TRBJ1-3|TRBV7-2|.
CASSSDPGNTIYF
TGTGCCAGCAGCTCAGACCCAGGGAACACCATATATTTT
>few|TRBJ2-3|TRBV7-9|.
CASSSTSPGTDTQYF
TGTGCCAGCAGCTCCACTAGCCCGGGCACAGATACGCAGTATTTT
>.|TRBJ2-5|TRBV10-3|TRBD1
CAISVSGTGLETQYF
TGTGCCATCAGTGTCTCCGGGACAGGGCTTGAGACCCAGTACTTC
>few|TRBJ2-7|TRBV7-2|.
CASSLEMKVPGKDF
TGTGCCAGCAGCTTAGAGATGAAGGTTCCGGGCAAGGACTTC
>.|TRBJ1-2|TRBV12-3/TRBV12-4|.
CASSQGTLGYTF
TGTGCCAGCAGCCAAGGGACATTGGGCTACACCTTC
>few|TRBJ1-6|TRBV12-3/TRBV12-4|.
CASSRSQGFRINSPLHF
TGTGCCAGCAGCCGATCACAGGGATTCAGAATCAATTCACCCCTCCACTTT
>few|TRBJ1-6|TRBV5-4|.
CASSLDKISPLHF
TGTGCCAGCAGCTTGGACAAAATTTCACCCCTCCACTTT
>.|TRBJ1-6|TRBV6-5|TRBD1
CASSYNLGDSPDSPLHF
TGTGCCAGCAGTTATAATTTGGGGGACAGCCCCGATTCACCCCTCCACTTT
>.|TRBJ1-1|TRBV5-3|.
CARSRHIAAFF
TGTGCCAGAAGCCGCCATATTGCAGCTTTCTTT
>medium-sized|TRBJ1-2|TRBV11-3|TRBD1
CASSQGDREYGYTF
TGTGCCAGCAGCCAGGGGGACAGGGAGTATGGCTACACCTTC
>.|TRBJ1-2|TRBV6-2/TRBV6-3|.
CASSYRQNYGYTF
TGTGCCAGCAGTTACAGGCAGAACTATGGCTACACCTTC
>.|TRBJ2-3|TRBV5-1|.
CASSYGGGRTDTQYF
TGCGCCAGCAGCTATGGGGGCGGCCGCACAGATACGCAGTATTTT
>few|TRBJ2-3|TRBV2|.
CASSEALGQGSTDTQYF
TGTGCCAGCAGTGAAGCGCTCGGCCAGGGTAGCACAGATACGCAGTATTTT
>medium-sized|TRBJ1-5|TRBV6-2/TRBV6-3|.
CASSYMLQPQHF
TGTGCCAGCAGTTACATGCTCCAGCCCCAGCATTTT
>.|TRBJ2-2|TRBV6-4|.
CASSEFRGTGELFF
TGTGCCAGCAGTGAGTTCCGGGGTACCGGGGAGCTGTTTTTT
>medium-sized|TRBJ1-5|TRBV6-1|.
CASSEGGGHQPQHF
TGTGCCAGCAGTGAAGGCGGAGGGCATCAGCCCCAGCATTTT
>.|TRBJ2-3|TRBV7-2|.
CASSPNRRDTQYF
TGTGCCAGCAGCCCCAACCGAAGAGATACGCAGTATTTT
>.|TRBJ1-1|TRBV3-1|.
CASSHTGRRTEAFF
TGTGCCAGCAGCCATACAGGGAGACGCACTGAAGCTTTCTTT
>medium-sized|TRBJ1-2|TRBV30|.
CAWKVAPGEGYTF
TGTGCCTGGAAAGTGGCCCCCGGGGAAGGCTACACCTTC
>.|TRBJ1-6|TRBV5-6|.
CASSFWGNNSPLHF
TGTGCCAGCAGCTTCTGGGGGAATAATTCACCCCTCCACTTT
>few|TRBJ1-5|TRBV20-1|.
CSARERTGFRQPQHF
TGCAGTGCTAGAGAAAGAACAGGGTTTAGGCAGCCCCAGCATTTT
>few|TRBJ2-3|TRBV7-3|TRBD1
CASSRTGTGGTDTQYF
TGTGCCAGCAGCCGTACCGGGACAGGGGGTACAGATACGCAGTATTTT
>.|TRBJ2-4|TRBV6-5|TRBD1
CASSYSALGQGNIQYF
TGTGCCAGCAGTTACTCGGCTCTGGGACAGGGTAACATTCAGTACTTC
>.|TRBJ1-1|TRBV11-2|.
CASSSRDGTEAFF
TGTGCCAGCAGCTCCCGGGACGGCACTGAAGCTTTCTTT